This TCR beta chain is drawn from a study of T cell repertoires in cytomegalovirus infection. Study summary: Public TCR beta signatures marked donors with CMV infection and the matching HLA.

V shed 0 bases and J shed 5 bases, with 14 bases lying between them. The CDR3 has 15 amino acids. Germline CDR1 and CDR2: SGHRS and YFSETQ. Study-wide results and limits: In two of eight donors, the top clonotype was HLA-C-restricted CMV-specific. Accumulated public TCR beta family frequency recognized individuals carrying CMV together with the relevant HLA.

Using its own MiXCR run on the reads, TCRdb lists one record per CDR3 protein. The sample shows around 300,000 distinct CDR3 sequences, over 7.5% of them seen only once. For this clonotype: Its antigen is unidentified.

V usage is TRBV5-1 and J usage is TRBJ2-5; the D is unclear. The material sequenced was PBMCs. The TCR sequence derives from a human donor in good health (CMV status not recorded). Some clones in this sample may be carry-over from other donors' samples. The CDR3 spells CASSLASRDVETQYF. CDR3 coding DNA: TGCGCCAGCAGCTTGGCTTCTAGGGATGTGGAGACCCAGTACTTC.